This T cell receptor beta chain was sequenced in a study of human T cells and chemical hapten exposure. Background on the study: Alopecia areata, totalis and universalis patients, mostly female, were included.

Time point of the sample: patch test 3, about 24 weeks after DPC sensitization. As to treatment: therapeutic diphenylcyclopropenone sensitization with weekly scalp DPC. Staff drew blood before applying each patch test. Notes on this clonotype: With a much larger clone just one base away, this may be a read error.

TCRdb itself ran the RACE reads through MiXCR, one entry per CDR3 protein. The table lists around 70,000 distinct CDR3 sequences, roughly 11% of them singletons. The germline gives CDR1 SEHNR, CDR2 FQNEAQ (reference sequence). The CDR3 extends over 14 amino acids. The sequencing used whole blood, collected in connection with sensitization to the hapten diphenylcyclopropenone (DPC). This sequence originates from a woman aged 50 to 60 with alopecia areata. Some clones in this sample may be carry-over from other donors' samples. The J gene is TRBJ2-1, the V gene TRBV7-9, with 9 bases lining up with TRBD2. CDR3 residues: CASCLGGREDEQFF. In DNA, the CDR3 is TGTGCCAGCTGCTTAGGCGGGAGGGAAGATGAGCAGTTCTTC. The complete variable domain, with remaining parts taken from reference TRBV7-9 and TRBJ2-1, reads DTGVSQNPRHKITKRGQNVTFRCDPISEHNRLYWYRQTLGQGPEFLTYFQNEAQLEKSRLLSDRFSAERPKGSFSTLEIQRTEQGDSAMYLCASCLGGREDEQFFGPGTRLTVL.